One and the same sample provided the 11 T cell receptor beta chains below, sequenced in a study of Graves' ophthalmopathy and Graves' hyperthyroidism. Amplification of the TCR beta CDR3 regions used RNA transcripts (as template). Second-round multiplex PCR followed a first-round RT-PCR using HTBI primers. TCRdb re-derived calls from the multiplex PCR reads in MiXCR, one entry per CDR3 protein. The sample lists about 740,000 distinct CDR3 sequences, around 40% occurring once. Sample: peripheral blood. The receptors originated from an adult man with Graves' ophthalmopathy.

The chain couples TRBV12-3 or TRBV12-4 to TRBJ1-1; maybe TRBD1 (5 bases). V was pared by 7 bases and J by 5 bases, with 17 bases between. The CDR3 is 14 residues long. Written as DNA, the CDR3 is TGTGCCAGCACCCCGAGGCCAGGGCTGACTGAAGCTTTCTTT. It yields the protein CASTPRPGLTEAFF.

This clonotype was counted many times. The CDR3 region is CASSEARQIYGYTF. Here the CDR3 DNA reads TGTGCCAGCAGTGAAGCGAGACAGATCTATGGCTACACCTTC. The chain joins TRBV2 to TRBJ1-2, with D possibly TRBD1 on 5 matching bases. Between the trimmed V and J ends, which lost 0 bases and 4 bases, there was a span of 9 bases. The CDR3 contains 14 residues. Germline V gene data show CDR1 as SNHLY and CDR2 as FYNNEI.

The CDR3 bases are TGTGCCACCAGTGACATGACTGGCGGGGGACCTAGCACAGATACGCAGTATTTT. It yields the protein CATSDMTGGGPSTDTQYF. The chain recombines TRBV24-1 with TRBJ2-3, with 7 bases matching TRBD2. With 4 bases clipped from V and 0 bases from J, the junction kept 12 bases outside the gene matches. CDR1 is KGHDR, CDR2 SFDVKD, per germline. The length of the CDR3 is 18 residues.

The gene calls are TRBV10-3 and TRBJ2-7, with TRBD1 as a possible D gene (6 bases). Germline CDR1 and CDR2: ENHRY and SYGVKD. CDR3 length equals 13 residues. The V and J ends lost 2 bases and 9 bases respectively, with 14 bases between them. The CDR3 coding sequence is TGTGCCATCAGTGAGCCGGGACACCTTCCGCAGTACTTC. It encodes CAISEPGHLPQYF.

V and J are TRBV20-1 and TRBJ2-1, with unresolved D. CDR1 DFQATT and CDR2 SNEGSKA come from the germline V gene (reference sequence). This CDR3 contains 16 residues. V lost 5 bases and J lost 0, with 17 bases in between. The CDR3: CSAPVDHSSSYNEQFF. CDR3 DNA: TGCAGTGCTCCCGTAGACCACAGTAGCTCCTACAATGAGCAGTTCTTC.

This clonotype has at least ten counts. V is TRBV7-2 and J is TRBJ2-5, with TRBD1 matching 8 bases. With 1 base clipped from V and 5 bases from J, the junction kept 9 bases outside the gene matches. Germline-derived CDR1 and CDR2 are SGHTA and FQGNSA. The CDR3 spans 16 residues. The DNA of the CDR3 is TGTGCCAGCAGCTTAGTTCATCCGGGACAGGTGGAGACCCAGTACTTC. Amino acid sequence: CASSLVHPGQVETQYF.

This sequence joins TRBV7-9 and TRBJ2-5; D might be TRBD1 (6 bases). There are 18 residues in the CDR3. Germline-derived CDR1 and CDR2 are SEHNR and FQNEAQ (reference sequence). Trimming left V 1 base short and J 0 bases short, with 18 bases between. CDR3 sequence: CASSLGSWGHIDQETQYF. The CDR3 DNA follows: TGTGCCAGCAGCTTAGGGTCTTGGGGACACATAGACCAAGAGACCCAGTACTTC.

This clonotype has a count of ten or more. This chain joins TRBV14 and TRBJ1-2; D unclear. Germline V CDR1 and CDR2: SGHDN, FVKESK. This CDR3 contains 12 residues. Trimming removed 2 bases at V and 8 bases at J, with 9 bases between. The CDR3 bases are TGTGCCAGCAGCCAATTTGGAAGGGGCTACACCTTC. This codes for CASSQFGRGYTF. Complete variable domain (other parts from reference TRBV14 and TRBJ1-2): EAGVTQFPSHSVIEKGQTVTLRCDPISGHDNLYWYRRVMGKEIKFLLHFVKESKQDESGMPNNRFLAERTGGTYSTLKVQPAELEDSGVYFCASSQFGRGYTFGSGTRLTVV.

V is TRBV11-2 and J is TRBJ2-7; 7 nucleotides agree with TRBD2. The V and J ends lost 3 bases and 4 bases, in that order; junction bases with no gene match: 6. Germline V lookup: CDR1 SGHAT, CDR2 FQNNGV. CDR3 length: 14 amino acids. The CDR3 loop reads CASSLGGSNYEQYF. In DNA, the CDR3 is TGTGCCAGCAGCTTGGGCGGGAGTAATTACGAGCAGTACTTC.

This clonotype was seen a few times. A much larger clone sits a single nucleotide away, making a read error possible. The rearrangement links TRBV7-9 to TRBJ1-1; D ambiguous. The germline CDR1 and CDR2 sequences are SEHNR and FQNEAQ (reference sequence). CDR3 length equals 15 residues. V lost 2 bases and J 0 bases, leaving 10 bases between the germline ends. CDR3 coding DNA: TGTGCCAGCAGCTTAATTGGAAACCTGAACACTGAAGCTTTCTTT. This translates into CASSLIGNLNTEAFF.

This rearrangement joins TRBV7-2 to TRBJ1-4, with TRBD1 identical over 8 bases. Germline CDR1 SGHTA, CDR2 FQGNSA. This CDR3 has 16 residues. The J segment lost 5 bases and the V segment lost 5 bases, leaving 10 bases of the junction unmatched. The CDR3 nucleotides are TGTGCCAGCAGCCAAGACGGGACAGGCCCCAATGAAAAACTGTTTTTT. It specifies CASSQDGTGPNEKLFF.